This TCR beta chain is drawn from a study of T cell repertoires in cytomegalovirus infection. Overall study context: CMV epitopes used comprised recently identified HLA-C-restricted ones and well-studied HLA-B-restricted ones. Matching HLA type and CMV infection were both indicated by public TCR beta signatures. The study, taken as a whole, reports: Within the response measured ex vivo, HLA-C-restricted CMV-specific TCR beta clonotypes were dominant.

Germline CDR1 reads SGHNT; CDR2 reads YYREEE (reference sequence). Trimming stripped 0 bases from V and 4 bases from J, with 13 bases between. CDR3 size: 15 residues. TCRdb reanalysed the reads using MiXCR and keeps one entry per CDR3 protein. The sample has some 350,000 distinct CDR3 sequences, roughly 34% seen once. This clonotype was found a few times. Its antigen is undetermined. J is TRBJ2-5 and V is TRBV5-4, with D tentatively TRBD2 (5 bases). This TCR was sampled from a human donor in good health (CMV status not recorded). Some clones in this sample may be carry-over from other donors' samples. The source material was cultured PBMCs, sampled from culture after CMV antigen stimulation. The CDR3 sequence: CASSLVASSGETQYF. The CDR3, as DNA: TGTGCCAGCAGCTTGGTAGCGTCATCAGGAGAGACCCAGTACTTC.